This TCR beta chain derives from a study of post-analysis software for immune sequencing data. General study findings and limits: Versus controls, multiple sclerosis patients showed significantly lower diversity (normalized Chao1). About 5 TRBV segments occurring more often in patients than controls included TRBV5-6, TRBV5-1 and TRBV20-1. Pronounced co-clustering by F measure was evident among identically batched samples.

Unique-molecular-identifier-tagged TCR beta cDNA libraries were used. It was from roughly 1 to 10 million T cells that about half a million cDNA molecules came. TCRdb called the PCR reads again in MiXCR, with one record for every CDR3 protein. The profile shows 650,000 to 900,000 distinct CDR3 sequences, under 60% of them singletons. The CDR3 spans 21 residues. CDR1 and CDR2 from the germline V gene are SGDLS and YYNGEE. Deletions cut 4 bases from V and 0 bases from J, with 30 bases between. Comment on this clonotype: Antigen: not known.

The TCR comes from a girl aged 10 to 17 with multiple sclerosis. The sequenced sample consisted of blood. The chain combines TRBV9 with TRBJ2-3, with no clear D. CDR3 nucleotides: TGTGCCAGCAGCAAATTACTTTTTGGTTCGCAGGACCACGCAAGCACAGATACGCAGTATTTT. Amino acids: CASSKLLFGSQDHASTDTQYF.